Here is one T cell receptor (beta chain) with its context. This clonotype was picked up a small number of times. Its antigen is currently not known. No base quality values were provided; no much bigger clone lies one nucleotide off. Graves' hyperthyroidism was defined as stable when no progression to ophthalmopathy occurred over 18 months of follow-up. Hyperthyroidism patients were newly diagnosed, had a disease duration of under 2 months, and were aged 18 to 65 years. Exclusion was applied to patients with uncontrolled infections, other autoimmune diseases, pregnancy or lactation. Diagnoses were based on clinical symptoms, serum thyroxine and TRAb, thyroid ultrasound and orbital computed tomography. Ficoll-Paque density gradient centrifugation was used to isolate PBMCs from 9.5 to 10 ml of fresh peripheral blood. Total RNA was extracted with Trizol reagent, and quality was checked on an Agilent 2100 Bioanalyzer.

The sample originates from a study of T cells in Graves' hyperthyroidism and ophthalmopathy (dated by TCRdb to the late 2010s). Study-wide context: Peripheral blood samples were taken at the time of initial diagnosis, prior to any treatment. A discovery cohort of approximately 100 patients, roughly 45 with Graves' ophthalmopathy and about 60 with stable Graves' hyperthyroidism, was used to find distinguishing TCR V-J signatures. Prospective prediction of ophthalmopathy was tested in an independent validation cohort of 18 to 20 hyperthyroidism patients and 17 patients who later progressed to ophthalmopathy. The 85 to 100 discovery patients were randomly split 7:3 into training and test sets. Thyroid tissue and blood T-cell repertoires from several Graves' hyperthyroidism patients were also compared in the study. After blood sampling, hyperthyroidism patients were treated with methimazole at a starting dose of 30 mg daily, and ophthalmopathy patients were treated with high-dose intravenous methylprednisolone. According to the paper, TCR Vbeta CDR3 sequencing was carried out on some 130 peripheral blood samples, which came from some 41 ophthalmopathy, under 80 hyperthyroidism and approximately 17 progressor patients. The study at large found these results: During validation, the model predicted progression to ophthalmopathy a median of approximately 6 months ahead of onset, with around 71% sensitivity and around 73% specificity. In cross-validation, a model built on a 13 V-J signature told ophthalmopathy apart from stable hyperthyroidism with 85% to 90% sensitivity and around 83% specificity, and in testing the same model reached 80%/75%. Blood samples also contained most of the expanded thyroid clonotypes (frequency above 0.001), which suggests that blood repertoires may reflect thyroid immune responses. Sample size was not statistically predetermined, and investigators were not blinded to group allocation.

Trimming removed 4 bases from V and 0 bases from J, leaving 9 bases between the germline ends. CDR1 LNHDA and CDR2 SQIVND are derived from the germline V gene (reference sequence). Taken from cysteine to phenylalanine, the CDR3 has 14 residues. The read is trimmed to its CDR3 DNA, 42 bases read in frame from base 1. The TCR beta CDR3 regions were amplified from the RNA transcripts. For the first round of RT-PCR on the TCR CDR3, the HTBI primer set was used together with the Qiagen OneStep RT-PCR kit. Libraries were constructed in a second round of multiplex PCR, after which size selection and purification were performed. The libraries were sequenced on an Illumina HiSeq2000 using paired-end 100 bp reads. For the original study's pipeline: SOAPnuke was used to process the raw data, with reads discarded if the reads contained adapters or uncalled bases, had a mean Phred below 15, or lacked an exact constant-primer or identifier match. High-quality paired reads were merged using COPE v1.2.5, and each unique nucleotide sequence was defined as a clonotype. MiTCR v1.1 was used to align clonotypes to the IMGT TRBV, TRBD and TRBJ reference segments. The analysis was restricted to V-J combinations with a frequency above 0.0001, which together covered 99% to 99.2% of the repertoires. The TCS score was defined as the ratio of F50 (clonal expansion) to E x V (chaos), calculated using BLOSUM62-based TCRdist between CDR3 peptides within each V-J. Welch's t-statistics and random forest reduced fewer than 550 V-J features to around 14, which were used in a naive Bayes classifier (R e1071). TCRdb's own reprocessing of the public reads used fastp at Q25 and MiXCR and kept productive beta chains. Rows with one shared CDR3 protein collapse into an entry with the most common genes and DNA. The V and J calls, along with clone size, are taken from TCRdb and not from the paper's own processing. The sample profile shows about 570,000 distinct CDR3 sequences; approximately 14% of them were found once. Jointly, the top ten make up 11% to 15% of the sample.

This receptor was identified in a woman between 35 and 50 years old with Graves' hyperthyroidism. The chain is encoded by TRBV19 joined to TRBJ1-2; the D gene identity is not certain. The sample taken for sequencing was blood. The CDR3 here reads CASSKDGTNYGYTF. The DNA sequence follows: TGTGCCAGTAGTAAGGACGGAACTAACTATGGCTACACCTTC.